This T cell receptor beta chain emerged from a study of fetal regulatory T cell absence and autoimmunity. Whole-study results and caveats: TRB gene family usage was broadly similar in cord blood and pancreas. In IPEX, the enrichment was taken to support antigen-driven autoimmunity before birth.

CDR1 SGHNT and CDR2 YYREEE come from the germline V gene (reference sequence). V dropped 4 bases and J dropped 4; count of bases not matched to a gene: 11. CDR3 size: 17 residues. Profiled with immunoSEQ multiplex PCR; TCRdb holds only in-frame clones, not every one. The table lists around 100,000 clones, 72% of them singletons. As to this clone: What it binds is unknown.

Sequenced sample: pancreas tissue. This chain links TRBV5-4 with TRBJ1-1; 12 bases are shared with TRBD1. This clonotype originated in a male donor with IPEX syndrome. CDR3 DNA sequence: TGTGCCAGCAGCCTGGACGGGACAGGGGGCTGGAGCACTGAAGCTTTCTTT. This encodes CASSLDGTGGWSTEAFF.